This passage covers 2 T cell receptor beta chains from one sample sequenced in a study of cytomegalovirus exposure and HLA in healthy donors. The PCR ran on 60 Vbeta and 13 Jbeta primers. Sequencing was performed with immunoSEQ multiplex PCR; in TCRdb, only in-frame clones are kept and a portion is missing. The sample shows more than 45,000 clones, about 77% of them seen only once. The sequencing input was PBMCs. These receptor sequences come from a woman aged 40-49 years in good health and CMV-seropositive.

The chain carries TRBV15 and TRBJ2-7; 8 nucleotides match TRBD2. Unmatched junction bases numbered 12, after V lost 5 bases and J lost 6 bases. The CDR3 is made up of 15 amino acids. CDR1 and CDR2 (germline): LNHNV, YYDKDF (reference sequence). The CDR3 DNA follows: TGTGCCACCAGCCGGAACGGGGGGGCAATGGGCGAGCAGTACTTC. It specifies CATSRNGGAMGEQYF.

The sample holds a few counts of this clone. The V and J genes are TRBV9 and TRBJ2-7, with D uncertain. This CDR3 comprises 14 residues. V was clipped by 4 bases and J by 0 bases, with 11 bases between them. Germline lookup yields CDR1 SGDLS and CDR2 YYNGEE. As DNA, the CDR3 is TGTGCCAGCAGCCGACAAACCTCCTCCTACGAGCAGTACTTC. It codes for CASSRQTSSYEQYF.